This TCR beta chain emerged from a study of regulatory T cells in long-lasting Graves disease. This clonotype came up many times. Time point specified: persistent/refractory GD, antithyroid drugs over 5 years with positive TRAb. RNA extracted from PBMCs served as the sequencing template. From each patient, around 8.7 milliliters of peripheral blood was drawn and collected into an EDTA anticoagulant tube. Germline CDR1 and CDR2: SGHAT and FQNNGV. The ends were cut back, 0 bases at V and 2 bases at J, with 10 bases in the middle. The CDR3 has 15 amino acids. In building TCR beta libraries, iRepertoire HTBI primers were used together with Arm-PCR of CDR3 regions. Using its own MiXCR run on the multiplex PCR reads, TCRdb lists one record per CDR3 protein. The sample contains around 450,000 distinct CDR3 sequences, about 22% of which appear only once.

J is TRBJ2-5 and V is TRBV11-2; no definite D call. Sequences were derived from peripheral blood mononuclear cells (PBMCs), sampled when the disease was refractory, from a patient treated with antithyroid drugs. The receptor was derived from a female donor with Graves disease. CDR3 protein: CASSLEFGLQETQYF. The CDR3 DNA is TGTGCCAGCAGCTTAGAGTTCGGGTTACAAGAGACCCAGTACTTC. Complete variable domain (other parts from reference TRBV11-2 and TRBJ2-5): EAGVAQSPRYKIIEKRQSVAFWCNPISGHATLYWYQQILGQGPKLLIQFQNNGVVDDSQLPKDRFSAERLKGVDSTLKIQPAKLEDSAVYLCASSLEFGLQETQYFGPGTRLLVL.